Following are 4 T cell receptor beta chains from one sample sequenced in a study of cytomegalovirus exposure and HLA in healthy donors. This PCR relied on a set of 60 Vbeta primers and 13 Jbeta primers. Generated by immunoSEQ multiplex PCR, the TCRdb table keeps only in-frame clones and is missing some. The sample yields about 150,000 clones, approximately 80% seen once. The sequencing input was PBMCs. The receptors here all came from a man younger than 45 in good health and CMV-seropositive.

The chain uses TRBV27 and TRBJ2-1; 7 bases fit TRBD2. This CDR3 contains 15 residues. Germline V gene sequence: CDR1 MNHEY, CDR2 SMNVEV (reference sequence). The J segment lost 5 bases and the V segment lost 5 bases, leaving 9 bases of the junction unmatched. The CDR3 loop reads CASSETGGPNNEQFF. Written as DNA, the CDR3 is TGTGCCAGCAGTGAGACGGGAGGCCCCAACAATGAGCAGTTCTTC.

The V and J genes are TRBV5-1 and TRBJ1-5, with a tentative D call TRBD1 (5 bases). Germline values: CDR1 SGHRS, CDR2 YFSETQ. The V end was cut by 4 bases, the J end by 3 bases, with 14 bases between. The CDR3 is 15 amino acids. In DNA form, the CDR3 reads TGCGCCAGCAGCACATCACCAGGGTACAATCAGCCCCAGCATTTT. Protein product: CASSTSPGYNQPQHF.

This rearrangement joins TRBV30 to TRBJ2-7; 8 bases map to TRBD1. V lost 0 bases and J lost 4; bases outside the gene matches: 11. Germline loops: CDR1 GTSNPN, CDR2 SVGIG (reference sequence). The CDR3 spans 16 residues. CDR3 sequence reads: CAWSVRPQGAIYEQYF. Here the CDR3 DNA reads TGTGCCTGGAGTGTACGCCCCCAGGGGGCCATTTACGAGCAGTACTTC.

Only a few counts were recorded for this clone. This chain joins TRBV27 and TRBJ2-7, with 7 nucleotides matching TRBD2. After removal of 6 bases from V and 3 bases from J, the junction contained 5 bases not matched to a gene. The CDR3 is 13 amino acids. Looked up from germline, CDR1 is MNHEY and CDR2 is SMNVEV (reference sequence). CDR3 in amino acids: CASRFRGDYEQYF. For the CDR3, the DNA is TGTGCCAGCAGGTTCCGGGGGGACTACGAGCAGTACTTC.